This record covers a single T cell receptor beta chain. The sample is drawn from a study of blood T cell repertoires in COVID-19. Looking at the study overall: Sites across the United States, Italy and Spain contributed samples from acute and convalescent COVID-19.

Original processing methods: Counts of nucleated cells, estimated from reference gene primer amplification, were obtained. The repertoire was sequenced with immunoSEQ multiplex PCR; TCRdb's copy has only in-frame clones and lacks some. Clonal size and the V and J genes are those of that table, whereas D and trimming came from the DNA. The repertoire holds 50,000 to 75,000 clones, with over 65% as singletons. Trimming removed 4 bases from V and 5 bases from J, with 12 bases in between. This CDR3 spans 14 amino acids. Germline V gene sequence: CDR1 SGHDT, CDR2 YYEEEE. The gene calls are TRBV5-6 and TRBJ2-2, with D possibly matching TRBD2 (6 bases). Sequences were obtained from peripheral blood. The clonotype originates from a man older than 75 with active or convalescent COVID-19. This CDR3 is CASSGGRETGELFF. CDR3 nucleotides: TGTGCCAGCAGCGGAGGGAGAGAGACCGGGGAGCTGTTTTTT.